This T cell receptor (beta chain) was retrieved from a study of blood T cell repertoires in COVID-19. Libraries were prepared by immunoSEQ multiplex PCR; TCRdb keeps only in-frame clonotypes and omits some of them. This sample has 90,000 to 120,000 clones, with around nine tenths found just once. Germline values: CDR1 MNHEY, CDR2 SVGAGI. The CDR3 totals 13 residues. The germline V and J ends were trimmed by 6 bases and 1 base, with 7 bases remaining between them. The material sequenced was peripheral blood. The TCR originated in a woman between 25 and 40 years old with acute or convalescent COVID-19. This chain joins TRBV6-5 and TRBJ1-5; D perhaps matches TRBD1 (6 bases). The CDR3 coding sequence is TGTGCCAGCAGAACAGGGAGCAATCAGCCCCAGCATTTT. It encodes CASRTGSNQPQHF.